Presented here are 6 T cell receptor beta chains from one specimen sequenced in a study of brain T cells in children with intractable seizures. The method was immunoSEQ multiplex PCR; TCRdb's version includes in-frame clones alone and lacks a portion of them. The table includes about 340,000 clones, roughly 92% detected once. The time point denotes: blood from clinic visit 5 months post-surgery; TSC patient then seizure free. Sample: peripheral blood, taken less than 6 months after surgery. These receptors came from a boy under two years old with tuberous sclerosis and intractable seizures.

The chain employs TRBV30 and TRBJ2-1, with 7 bases that match TRBD1. Germline V gene sequence: CDR1 GTSNPN, CDR2 SVGIG (reference sequence). Trimming took 8 bases from V and 9 from J; bases not matched to a gene: 10. This CDR3 region has 12 residues. CDR3 protein: CAGSPYRGEQFF. For the CDR3, the DNA is TGTGCCGGCTCCCCCTACAGGGGTGAGCAGTTCTTC.

V gene TRBV5-5 combines with J gene TRBJ1-1; D remains ambiguous. V was shortened by 0 bases and J by 1 base, with 7 bases between the two germline ends. CDR1 is SGHKS and CDR2 is YYEKEE in the germline V gene (reference sequence). The CDR3 covers 14 residues. The CDR3 DNA reads as TGTGCCAGCAGCTTGGGTCCCGAGAACACTGAAGCTTTCTTT. Protein sequence: CASSLGPENTEAFF.

This chain uses TRBV18 with TRBJ2-7; 7 bases agree with TRBD1. Losses at the gene ends were 5 bases for V and 0 bases for J; bases not matched to a gene: 7. The CDR3 is 15 amino acids. CDR1 is KGHSH and CDR2 is LQKENI in the germline V gene. Here the CDR3 reads CASSDDRALSYEQYF. As DNA, the CDR3 is TGTGCCAGCTCAGACGACAGGGCACTCTCCTACGAGCAGTACTTC.

The rearrangement links TRBV7-2 to TRBJ1-3; D is unclear. The CDR3 runs to 13 residues. V was trimmed by 2 bases and J by 2 bases, leaving 4 bases between them. Germline CDR1 SGHTA, CDR2 FQGNSA. The CDR3 sequence is CASSLLPGNTIYF. DNA for the CDR3: TGTGCCAGCAGCTTACTACCTGGAAACACCATATATTTT.

V is TRBV6-2 or TRBV6-3 and J is TRBJ1-2; unclear D gene. V was trimmed by 4 bases and J by 6 bases, leaving 21 bases between them. Germline V gene data show CDR1 as MNHEY and CDR2 as SVGEGT. The CDR3 contains 16 residues. The CDR3 region is CASSSVSVGVRDGYTF. DNA for the CDR3: TGTGCCAGCAGTTCGGTCAGTGTTGGCGTACGTGATGGCTACACCTTC.

The chain has TRBV7-2 and TRBJ2-1; D tentatively reads TRBD1 or TRBD2 (5 bases each). The germline gives CDR1 SGHTA, CDR2 FQGNSA. The CDR3 runs 13 residues. Trimming took 3 bases from V and 6 from J, leaving 9 bases between them. The CDR3 nucleotides are TGTGCCAGCAGCTTTGAGAGGGGCAATGAGCAGTTCTTC. Amino acid sequence: CASSFERGNEQFF.